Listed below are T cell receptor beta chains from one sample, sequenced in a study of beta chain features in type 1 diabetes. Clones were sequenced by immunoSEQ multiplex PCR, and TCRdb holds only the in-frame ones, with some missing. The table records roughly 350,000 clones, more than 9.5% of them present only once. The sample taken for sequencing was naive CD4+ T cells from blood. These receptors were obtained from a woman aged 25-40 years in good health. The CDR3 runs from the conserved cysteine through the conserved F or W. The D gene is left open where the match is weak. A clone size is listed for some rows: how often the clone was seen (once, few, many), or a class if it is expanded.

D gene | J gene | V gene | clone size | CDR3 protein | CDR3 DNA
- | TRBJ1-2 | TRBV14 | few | CASSRENWGYTF | TGTGCCAGCAGTAGGGAGAATTGGGGCTACACCTTC
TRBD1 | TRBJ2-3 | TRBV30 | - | CAWSRGHGVTDTQYF | TGTGCCTGGAGCAGGGGGCATGGGGTCACAGATACGCAGTATTTT
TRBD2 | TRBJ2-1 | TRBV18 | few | CASSSQGAGGNEQFF | TGTGCCAGCTCATCCCAAGGGGCGGGAGGCAATGAGCAGTTCTTC
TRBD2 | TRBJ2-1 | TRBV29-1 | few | CSVAFWGTSADEQFF | TGCAGCGTTGCGTTTTGGGGGACTAGTGCTGATGAGCAGTTCTTC
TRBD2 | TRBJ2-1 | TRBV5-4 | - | CASSGAGGRFEQFF | TGTGCCAGCAGCGGGGCGGGGGGGCGCTTTGAGCAGTTCTTC
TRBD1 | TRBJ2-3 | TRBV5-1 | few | CASSFRTGGTDTQYF | TGCGCCAGCAGCTTTCGGACAGGGGGCACAGATACGCAGTATTTT
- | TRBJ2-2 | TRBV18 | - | CASSRVTSNTGELFF | TGTGCCAGCTCACGCGTAACTTCGAACACCGGGGAGCTGTTTTTT
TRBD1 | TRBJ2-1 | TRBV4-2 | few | CASSQLTGDNEQFF | TGTGCCAGCAGCCAGTTGACAGGGGACAATGAGCAGTTCTTC
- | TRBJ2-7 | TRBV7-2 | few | CASSLVLYEQYF | TGTGCCAGCAGCTTAGTCCTCTACGAGCAGTACTTC
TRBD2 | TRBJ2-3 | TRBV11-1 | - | CASRLTSGSTDTQYF | TGTGCCAGCAGGCTAACTAGCGGGAGCACAGATACGCAGTATTTT
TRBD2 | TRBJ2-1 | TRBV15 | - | CATSHIAGGPYNEQFF | TGTGCCACCAGCCATATAGCGGGAGGGCCCTACAATGAGCAGTTCTTC
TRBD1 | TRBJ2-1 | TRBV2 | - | CASSEQGQGLDEQFF | TGTGCCAGCAGTGAGCAGGGACAGGGTTTGGATGAGCAGTTCTTC
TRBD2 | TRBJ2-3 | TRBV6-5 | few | CASSYFSSGNVDTQYF | TGTGCCAGCAGTTACTTCTCTAGCGGGAACGTGGATACGCAGTATTTT
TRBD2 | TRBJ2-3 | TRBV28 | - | CASSYSSGSTQYF | TGTGCCAGCAGTTACTCTAGCGGGAGTACGCAGTATTTT
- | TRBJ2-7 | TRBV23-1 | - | CASSQSHTLAHYEQYF | TGCGCCAGCAGTCAATCACACACGTTGGCCCACTACGAGCAGTACTTC
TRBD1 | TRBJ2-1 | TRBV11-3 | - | CASSARTGRTYNEQFF | TGTGCCAGCAGCGCACGGACAGGGCGAACCTACAATGAGCAGTTCTTC
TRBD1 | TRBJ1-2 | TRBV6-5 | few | CASRATDRVYGYTF | TGTGCCAGCAGAGCTACTGACAGGGTCTATGGCTACACCTTC
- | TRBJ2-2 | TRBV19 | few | CASSSNTGELFF | TGTGCCAGTAGCTCGAACACCGGGGAGCTGTTTTTT
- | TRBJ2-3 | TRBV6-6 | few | CASSLDGVNTDTQYF | TGTGCCAGCAGTTTAGACGGGGTAAACACAGATACGCAGTATTTT
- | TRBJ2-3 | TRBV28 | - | CASEKEPDTQYF | TGTGCCAGCGAAAAGGAGCCAGATACGCAGTATTTT
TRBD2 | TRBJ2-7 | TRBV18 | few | CASSPSTSGRVYEQYF | TGTGCCAGCTCACCAAGCACTAGCGGGAGAGTCTACGAGCAGTACTTC
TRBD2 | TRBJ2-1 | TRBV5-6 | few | CASSSPGLAFRRGEQFF | TGTGCCAGCAGCTCACCGGGACTAGCGTTCCGGCGGGGTGAGCAGTTCTTC
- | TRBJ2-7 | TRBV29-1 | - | CSVESVYEQYF | TGCAGCGTTGAATCCGTCTACGAGCAGTACTTC
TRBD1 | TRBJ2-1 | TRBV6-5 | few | CASSFTGQGHNEQFF | TGTGCCAGCAGTTTCACCGGACAGGGGCACAATGAGCAGTTCTTC
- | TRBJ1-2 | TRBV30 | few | CAWSVRLTSNYGYTF | TGTGCCTGGAGTGTACGTCTGACTTCTAACTATGGCTACACCTTC
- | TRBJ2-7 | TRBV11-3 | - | CASSSDSAYEQYF | TGTGCCAGCAGCTCGGACAGTGCCTACGAGCAGTACTTC
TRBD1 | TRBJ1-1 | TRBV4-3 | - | CASSHEGQGAYTEAFF | TGCGCCAGCAGCCATGAAGGACAGGGGGCCTACACTGAAGCTTTCTTT
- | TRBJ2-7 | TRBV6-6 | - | CASSILSGVEEQYF | TGTGCCAGCAGTATCCTAAGCGGTGTCGAGGAGCAGTACTTC
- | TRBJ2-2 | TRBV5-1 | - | CASSPPARGPGELFF | TGCGCCAGCAGCCCGCCGGCCAGGGGTCCCGGGGAGCTGTTTTTT
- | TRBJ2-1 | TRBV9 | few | CASSVAGGSYNEQFF | TGTGCCAGCAGCGTAGCTGGCGGCTCCTACAATGAGCAGTTCTTC
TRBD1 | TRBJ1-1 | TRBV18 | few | CASSRGQGVAEAFF | TGTGCCAGCTCACGCGGACAGGGGGTCGCTGAAGCTTTCTTT
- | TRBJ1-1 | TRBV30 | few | CAWRGHLTNTEAFF | TGTGCCTGGCGGGGACACCTCACTAACACTGAAGCTTTCTTT
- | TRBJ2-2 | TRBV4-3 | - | CASSHPTRDTGELFF | TGCGCCAGCAGCCACCCGACTAGGGACACCGGGGAGCTGTTTTTT
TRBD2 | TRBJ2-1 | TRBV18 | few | CASSPTLAGRHNEQFF | TGTGCCAGCTCACCAACCTTAGCGGGGCGCCACAATGAGCAGTTCTTC
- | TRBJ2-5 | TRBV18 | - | CASSLRREETQYF | TGTGCCAGCTCACTCCGGAGGGAAGAGACCCAGTACTTC
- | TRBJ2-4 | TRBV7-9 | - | CASSSGAKNIQYF | TGTGCCAGCAGCTCCGGGGCCAAAAACATTCAGTACTTC
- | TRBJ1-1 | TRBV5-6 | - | CASSLGPGGVRGAFF | TGTGCCAGCAGCTTGGGGCCGGGAGGGGTAAGAGGAGCTTTCTTT
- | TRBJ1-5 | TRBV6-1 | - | CASSGRQKGLYSNQPQHF | TGTGCCAGCAGTGGGAGACAGAAGGGGTTATATAGCAATCAGCCCCAGCATTTT
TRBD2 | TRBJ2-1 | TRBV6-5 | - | CASQREDYNEQFF | TGTGCCAGCCAGCGGGAAGACTACAATGAGCAGTTCTTC
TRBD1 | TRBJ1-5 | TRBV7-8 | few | CASSLEQGIQPQHF | TGTGCCAGCAGCTTAGAACAGGGGATTCAGCCCCAGCATTTT
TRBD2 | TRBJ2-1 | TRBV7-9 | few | CASSLAASGRHEQFF | TGTGCCAGCAGCTTAGCGGCTAGCGGGAGGCATGAGCAGTTCTTC
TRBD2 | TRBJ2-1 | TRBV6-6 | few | CASSLEREGSNEQFF | TGTGCCAGCAGTTTGGAACGGGAGGGCAGCAATGAGCAGTTCTTC
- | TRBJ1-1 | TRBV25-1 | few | CASSDPREDNTEAFF | TGTGCCAGCAGTGACCCACGGGAGGACAACACTGAAGCTTTCTTT
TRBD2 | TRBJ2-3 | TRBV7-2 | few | CASSLGTSGSTQYF | TGTGCCAGCAGCCTAGGGACTAGCGGGAGTACGCAGTATTTT
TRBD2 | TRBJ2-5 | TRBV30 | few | CAWASGLADQETQYF | TGTGCCTGGGCATCGGGACTAGCGGACCAAGAGACCCAGTACTTC